The source of this T cell receptor (beta chain) is a study of cytomegalovirus exposure and HLA in healthy donors. With 60 Vbeta and 13 Jbeta primers, the PCR was carried out. Method: immunoSEQ multiplex PCR; TCRdb's copy keeps in-frame clones and lacks some. The sample has around 120,000 clones, 55% to 65% seen once. These donors counted as nominally healthy when sampled, but unrecorded immune exposures were likely. About this clone: Antigen: not known.

The CDR3 runs 16 residues. Germline assignment: CDR1 ENHRY and CDR2 SYGVKD. Trimming stripped 0 bases from V and 2 bases from J, with 11 bases between. Study-wide results and caveats: Reports indicate that TCR beta sequences accurately predicted the HLA-A and HLA-B alleles of most subjects. One later analysis reportedly identified an Asian-associated ancestry cluster that showed fewer N-insertions than the roughly 640-donor mean.

Material for sequencing was PBMCs. The clonotype comes from a young man in good health and CMV-seropositive. This chain joins TRBV10-3 and TRBJ1-5; D is possibly TRBD1 (5 bases). CDR3 coding DNA: TGTGCCATCAGTGAGTCGTGGGGCCTGGGCAATCAGCCCCAGCATTTT. The encoded protein is CAISESWGLGNQPQHF.